This TCR beta chain was retrieved from a study of monozygotic twins with inflammatory bowel disease. Broader study findings: Individual T cell subtypes were not distinguishable. There was no support for any single strong signal or clonotype associated with IBD.

As to this clonotype: The target antigen is unknown.

Template switching added UMIs carrying a 6-nucleotide sample barcode. From the 5' RACE reads, TCRdb lists one entry per CDR3 protein and no DNA. This table holds fewer than 350,000 distinct CDR3 sequences. Sequenced: blood. This clonotype was sampled from a human donor with ulcerative colitis or Crohn's disease, or a healthy co-twin of an affected twin (not recorded which).

CDR3 region: CASSPTGTGAREKLFF. The rearrangement links TRBV7-9 to TRBJ1-4; TCRdb's D call, TRBD1, is unchecked because there is no DNA. The length of the CDR3 is 16 residues. CDR1 SEHNR and CDR2 FQNEAQ come from the germline V gene (reference sequence). Looking up the rest from reference TRBV7-9 and TRBJ1-4 gives the full variable domain: DTGVSQNPRHKITKRGQNVTFRCDPISEHNRLYWYRQTLGQGPEFLTYFQNEAQLEKSRLLSDRFSAERPKGSFSTLEIQRTEQGDSAMYLCASSPTGTGAREKLFFGSGTQLSVL.